Listed below are T cell receptor beta chains from one sample, sequenced in a study of T cell responses to AZD1222 COVID-19 vaccine. Sequencing used immunoSEQ multiplex PCR; TCRdb keeps in-frame clones, though not all of them. This table has 130,000 to 150,000 clones, about 81% appearing once. The source material was peripheral blood, sampled on day 0 of MenACWY control vaccination. The receptors shown here come from an adult in good health. Both conserved end residues are part of each CDR3. The order of the fields is CDR3 protein, J gene, V gene.

CDR3: CASSITQGLGQPQHF
J: TRBJ1-5
V: TRBV19

CDR3: CASSQDRGTETQYF
J: TRBJ2-5
V: TRBV4-1

CDR3: CASSVPGSGQPQHF
J: TRBJ1-5
V: TRBV19

CDR3: CASSTTKYDTRYNEQFF
J: TRBJ2-1
V: TRBV11-3

CDR3: CAIRAGTGGADSGNTIYF
J: TRBJ1-3
V: TRBV10-3

CDR3: CASSPRGSNYGYTF
J: TRBJ1-2
V: TRBV25-1

CDR3: CAWGRGPGNTIYF
J: TRBJ1-3
V: TRBV30

CDR3: CASSITGQGGYEQYF
J: TRBJ2-7
V: TRBV19

CDR3: CASSVRGGQADTQYF
J: TRBJ2-3
V: TRBV9

CDR3: CASSTHRGGYGYTF
J: TRBJ1-2
V: TRBV6-5

CDR3: CATSRERGGQPQHF
J: TRBJ1-5
V: TRBV15

CDR3: CASGTGGASYEQYF
J: TRBJ2-7
V: TRBV18

CDR3: CASSYSWEGYTF
J: TRBJ1-2
V: TRBV7-9

CDR3: CASSLNGSPTGRTGTSTDTQYF
J: TRBJ2-3
V: TRBV7-3

CDR3: CASSSGANVLTF
J: TRBJ2-6
V: TRBV6-5

CDR3: CASSQTDSNQPQHF
J: TRBJ1-5
V: TRBV23-1

CDR3: CASSPGSSLDTQYF
J: TRBJ2-3
V: TRBV7-3

CDR3: CASSLVLAGNNEQFF
J: TRBJ2-1
V: TRBV5-6